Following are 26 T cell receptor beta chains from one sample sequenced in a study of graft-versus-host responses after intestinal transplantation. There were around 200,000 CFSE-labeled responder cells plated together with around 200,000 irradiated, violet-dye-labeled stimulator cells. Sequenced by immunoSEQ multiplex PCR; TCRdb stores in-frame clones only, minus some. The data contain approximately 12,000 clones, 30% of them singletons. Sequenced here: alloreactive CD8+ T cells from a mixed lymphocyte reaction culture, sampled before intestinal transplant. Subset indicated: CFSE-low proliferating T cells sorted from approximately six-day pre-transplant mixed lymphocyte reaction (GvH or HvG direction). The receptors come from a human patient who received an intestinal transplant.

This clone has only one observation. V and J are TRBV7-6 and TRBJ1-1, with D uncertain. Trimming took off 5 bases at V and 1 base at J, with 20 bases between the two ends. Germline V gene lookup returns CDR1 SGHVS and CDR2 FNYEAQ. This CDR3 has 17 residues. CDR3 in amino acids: CASSPNLLVVPNTEAFF. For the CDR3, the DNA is TGTGCCAGCAGCCCTAACTTATTAGTCGTCCCGAACACTGAAGCTTTCTTT.

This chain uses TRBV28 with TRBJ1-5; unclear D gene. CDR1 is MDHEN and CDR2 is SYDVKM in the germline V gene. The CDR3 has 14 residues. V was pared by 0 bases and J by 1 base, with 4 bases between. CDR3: CASSLWDSNQPQHF. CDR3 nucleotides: TGTGCCAGCAGTTTATGGGACAGCAATCAGCCCCAGCATTTT.

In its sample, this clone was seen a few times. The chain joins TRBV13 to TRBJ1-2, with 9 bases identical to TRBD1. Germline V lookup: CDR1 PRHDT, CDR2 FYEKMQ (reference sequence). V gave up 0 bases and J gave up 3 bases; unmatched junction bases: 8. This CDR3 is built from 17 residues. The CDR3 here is CASSLGHRGQVDYGYTF. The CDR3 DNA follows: TGTGCCAGCAGCTTAGGCCACAGGGGGCAAGTTGACTATGGCTACACCTTC.

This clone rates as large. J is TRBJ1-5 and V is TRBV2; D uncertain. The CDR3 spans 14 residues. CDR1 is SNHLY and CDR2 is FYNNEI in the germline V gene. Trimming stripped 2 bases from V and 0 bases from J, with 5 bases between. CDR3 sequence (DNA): TGTGCCAGCAGTGAAATAGATAGCAATCAGCCCCAGCATTTT. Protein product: CASSEIDSNQPQHF.

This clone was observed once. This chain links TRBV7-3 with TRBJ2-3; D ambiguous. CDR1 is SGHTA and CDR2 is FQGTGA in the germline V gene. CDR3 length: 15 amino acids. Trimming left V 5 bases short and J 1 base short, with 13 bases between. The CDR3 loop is CASSGSMTRTDTQYF. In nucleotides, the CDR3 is TGTGCCAGCAGCGGTAGTATGACCCGCACAGATACGCAGTATTTT. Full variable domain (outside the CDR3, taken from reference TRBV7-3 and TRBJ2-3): GAGVSQTPSNKVTEKGKYVELRCDPISGHTALYWYRQSLGQGPEFLIYFQGTGAADDSGLPNDRFFAVRPEGSVSTLKIQRTERGDSAVYLCASSGSMTRTDTQYFGPGTRLTVL.

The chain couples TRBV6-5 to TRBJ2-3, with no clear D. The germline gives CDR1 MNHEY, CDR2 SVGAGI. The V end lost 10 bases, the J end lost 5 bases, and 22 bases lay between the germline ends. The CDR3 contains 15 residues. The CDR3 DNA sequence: TGTGCCATCAGCCCCGAGCCTAGTCCGGGAGATACGCAGTATTTT. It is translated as CAISPEPSPGDTQYF.

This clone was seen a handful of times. CDR3 residues: CASSLRGTGVVNEQFF. For the CDR3, the DNA is TGTGCCAGCAGCTTGAGAGGGACAGGGGTTGTAAATGAGCAGTTCTTC. The rearrangement uses TRBV7-2 and TRBJ2-1; 10 bases fit TRBD1. This CDR3 comprises 16 residues. Germline V CDR1 and CDR2: SGHTA, FQGNSA. The J segment lost 7 bases and the V segment lost 3 bases, leaving 9 bases of the junction unmatched.

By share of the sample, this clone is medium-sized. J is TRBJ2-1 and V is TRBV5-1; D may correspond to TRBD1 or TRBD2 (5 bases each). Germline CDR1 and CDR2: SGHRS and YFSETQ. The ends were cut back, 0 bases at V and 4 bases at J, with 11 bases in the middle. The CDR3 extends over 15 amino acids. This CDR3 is CASSLVQDLYNEQFF. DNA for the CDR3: TGCGCCAGCAGCTTGGTACAGGACTTGTACAATGAGCAGTTCTTC.

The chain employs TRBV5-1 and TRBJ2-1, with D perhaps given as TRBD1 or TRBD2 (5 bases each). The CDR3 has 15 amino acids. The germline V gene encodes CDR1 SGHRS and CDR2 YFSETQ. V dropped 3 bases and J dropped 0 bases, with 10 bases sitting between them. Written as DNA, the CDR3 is TGCGCCAGCAGCTCCGGGGCGAGCTCCTACAATGAGCAGTTCTTC. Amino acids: CASSSGASSYNEQFF.

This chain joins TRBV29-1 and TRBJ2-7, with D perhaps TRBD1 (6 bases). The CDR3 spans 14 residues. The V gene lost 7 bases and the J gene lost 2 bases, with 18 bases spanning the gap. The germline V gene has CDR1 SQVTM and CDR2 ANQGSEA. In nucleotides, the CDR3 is TGCAGCGGTGAGGGTGGGGGCACTCCCTACGAGCAGTACTTC. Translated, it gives CSGEGGGTPYEQYF.

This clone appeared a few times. CDR3 amino acids: CASSQAKATGGLFF. In nucleotides, the CDR3 is TGCGCCAGCAGCCAAGCCAAAGCAACTGGGGGACTGTTTTTT. This chain links TRBV4-1 with TRBJ1-4; possible D gene TRBD1, 5 bases. Germline V gives CDR1 MGHRA, CDR2 YSYEKL. The CDR3 extends over 14 amino acids. V was clipped by 1 base and J by 13 bases, with 16 bases between them.

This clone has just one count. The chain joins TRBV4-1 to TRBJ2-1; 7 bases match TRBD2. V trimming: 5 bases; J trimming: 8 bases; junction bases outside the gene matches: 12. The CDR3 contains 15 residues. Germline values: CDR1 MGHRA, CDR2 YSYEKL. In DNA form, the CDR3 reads TGCGCCAGCAGCGGACCTAGCGGTGTGGTGGATGAGCAGTTCTTC. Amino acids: CASSGPSGVVDEQFF.

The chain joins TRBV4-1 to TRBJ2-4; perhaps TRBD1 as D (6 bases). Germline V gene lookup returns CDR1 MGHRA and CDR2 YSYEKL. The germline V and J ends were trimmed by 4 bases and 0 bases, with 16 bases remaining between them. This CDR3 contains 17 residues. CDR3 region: CASSRRTGFLAKNIQYF. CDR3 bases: TGCGCCAGCAGCCGCCGCACAGGGTTTCTAGCCAAAAACATTCAGTACTTC.

In DNA form, the CDR3 reads TGTGCCAGCAGCATCGATAGCCCCGCCTCGGACAGGGGGCTATCCTACGAGCAGTACTTC. Protein product: CASSIDSPASDRGLSYEQYF. The rearrangement uses TRBV28 and TRBJ2-7; 11 nucleotides match TRBD1. The trim removed 6 bases at V and 1 base at J, leaving 20 bases unmatched. The CDR3 covers 20 residues. Germline loops: CDR1 MDHEN, CDR2 SYDVKM.

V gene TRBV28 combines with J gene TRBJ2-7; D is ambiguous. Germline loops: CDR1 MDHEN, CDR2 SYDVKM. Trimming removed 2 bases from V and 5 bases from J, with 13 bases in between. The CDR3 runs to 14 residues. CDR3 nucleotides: TGTGCCAGCAGTTTACTGGAAGAAAGGAACGAGCAGTACTTC. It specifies CASSLLEERNEQYF.

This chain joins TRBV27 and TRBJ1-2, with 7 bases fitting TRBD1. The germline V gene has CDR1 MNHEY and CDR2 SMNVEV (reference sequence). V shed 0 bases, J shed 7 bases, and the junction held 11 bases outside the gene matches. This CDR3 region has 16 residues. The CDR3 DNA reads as TGTGCCAGCAGTTTATCGCCAGGGGGGCGTGTCAGTGGCTACACCTTC. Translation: CASSLSPGGRVSGYTF.

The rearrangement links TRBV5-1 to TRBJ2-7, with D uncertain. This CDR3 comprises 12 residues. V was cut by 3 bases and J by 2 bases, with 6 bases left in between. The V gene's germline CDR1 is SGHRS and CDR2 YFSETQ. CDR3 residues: CASSSSTYEQYF. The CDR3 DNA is TGCGCCAGCAGCTCATCTACCTACGAGCAGTACTTC.

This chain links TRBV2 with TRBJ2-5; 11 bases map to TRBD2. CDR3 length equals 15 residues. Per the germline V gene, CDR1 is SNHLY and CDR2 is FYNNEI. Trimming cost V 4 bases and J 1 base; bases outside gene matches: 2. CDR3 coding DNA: TGTGCCAGCAGTGGACTAGCGGGACCCCAAGAGACCCAGTACTTC. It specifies CASSGLAGPQETQYF.

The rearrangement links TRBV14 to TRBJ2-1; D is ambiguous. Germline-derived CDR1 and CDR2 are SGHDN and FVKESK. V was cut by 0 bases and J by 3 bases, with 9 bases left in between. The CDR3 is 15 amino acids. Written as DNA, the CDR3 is TGTGCCAGCAGCCAAGATCGCTACCGCTACAATGAGCAGTTCTTC. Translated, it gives CASSQDRYRYNEQFF.

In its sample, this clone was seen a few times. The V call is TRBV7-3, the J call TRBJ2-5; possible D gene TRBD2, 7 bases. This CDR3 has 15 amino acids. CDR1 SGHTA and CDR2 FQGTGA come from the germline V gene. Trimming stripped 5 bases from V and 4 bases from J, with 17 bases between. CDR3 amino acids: CASSQGGGARETQYF. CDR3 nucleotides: TGTGCCAGCAGCCAAGGTGGGGGGGCCCGAGAGACCCAGTACTTC.

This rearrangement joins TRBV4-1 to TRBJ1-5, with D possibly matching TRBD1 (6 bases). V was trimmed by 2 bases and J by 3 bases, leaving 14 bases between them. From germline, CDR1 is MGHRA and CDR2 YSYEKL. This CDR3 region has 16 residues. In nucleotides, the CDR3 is TGCGCCAGCAGCCAATTAGAAGGGGGATTCAATCAGCCCCAGCATTTT. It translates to CASSQLEGGFNQPQHF.

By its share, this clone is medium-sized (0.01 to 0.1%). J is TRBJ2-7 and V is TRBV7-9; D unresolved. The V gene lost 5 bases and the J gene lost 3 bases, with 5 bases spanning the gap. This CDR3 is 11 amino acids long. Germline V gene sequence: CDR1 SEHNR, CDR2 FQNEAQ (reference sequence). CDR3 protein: CASSPDYEQYF. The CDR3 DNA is TGTGCCAGCAGCCCCGACTACGAGCAGTACTTC.

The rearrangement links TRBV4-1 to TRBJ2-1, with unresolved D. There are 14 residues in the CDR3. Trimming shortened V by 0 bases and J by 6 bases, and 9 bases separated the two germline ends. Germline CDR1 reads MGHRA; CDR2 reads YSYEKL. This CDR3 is CASSQERPANEQFF. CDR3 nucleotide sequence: TGCGCCAGCAGCCAAGAGAGGCCAGCCAATGAGCAGTTCTTC.

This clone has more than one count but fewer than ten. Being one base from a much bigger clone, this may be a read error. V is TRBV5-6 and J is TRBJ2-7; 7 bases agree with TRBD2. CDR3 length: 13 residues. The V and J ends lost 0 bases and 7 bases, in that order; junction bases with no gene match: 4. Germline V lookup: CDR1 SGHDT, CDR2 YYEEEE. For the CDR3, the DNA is TGTGCCAGCAGCTTGGAGGGAGCGGGGGAGCAGTACTTC. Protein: CASSLEGAGEQYF.

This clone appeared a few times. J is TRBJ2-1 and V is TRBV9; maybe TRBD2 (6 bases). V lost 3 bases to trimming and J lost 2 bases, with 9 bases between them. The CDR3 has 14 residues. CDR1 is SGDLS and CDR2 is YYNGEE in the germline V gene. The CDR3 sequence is CASSGGTPYNEQFF. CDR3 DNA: TGTGCCAGCAGCGGCGGGACTCCCTACAATGAGCAGTTCTTC.

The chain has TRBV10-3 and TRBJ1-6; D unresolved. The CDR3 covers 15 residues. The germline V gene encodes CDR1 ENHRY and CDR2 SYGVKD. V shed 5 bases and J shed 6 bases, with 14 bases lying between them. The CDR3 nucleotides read TGTGCCATCAGTCGCCGAGCTTGGGCTAATTCACCCCTCCACTTT. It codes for CAISRRAWANSPLHF.